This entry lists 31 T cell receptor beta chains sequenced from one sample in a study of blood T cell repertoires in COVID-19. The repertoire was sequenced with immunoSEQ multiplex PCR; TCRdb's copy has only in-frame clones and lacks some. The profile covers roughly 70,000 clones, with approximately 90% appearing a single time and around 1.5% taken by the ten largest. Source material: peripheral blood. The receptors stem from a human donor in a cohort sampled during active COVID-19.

CDR3 sequence (DNA): TGTGCCAGCAGTGACTCGGCGGGACCTTACAATGAGCAGTTCTTC. Translation: CASSDSAGPYNEQFF. The chain is built from TRBV6-4 and TRBJ2-1; TRBD2 is a possible D gene (6 bases). From germline, CDR1 is MRHNA and CDR2 SNTAGT. This CDR3 is built from 15 residues. V lost 0 bases, J lost 4 bases, and 10 bases lay in between.

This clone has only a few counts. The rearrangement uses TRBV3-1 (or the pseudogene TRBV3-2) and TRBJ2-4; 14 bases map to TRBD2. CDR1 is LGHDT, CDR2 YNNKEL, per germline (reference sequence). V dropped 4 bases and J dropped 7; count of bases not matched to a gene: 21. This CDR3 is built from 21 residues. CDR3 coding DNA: TGTGCCAGCAGCCCTTACCTGTTAGCCTCGACTAGCGGGAGGGTGGAGAACATTCAGTACTTC. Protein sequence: CASSPYLLASTSGRVENIQYF.

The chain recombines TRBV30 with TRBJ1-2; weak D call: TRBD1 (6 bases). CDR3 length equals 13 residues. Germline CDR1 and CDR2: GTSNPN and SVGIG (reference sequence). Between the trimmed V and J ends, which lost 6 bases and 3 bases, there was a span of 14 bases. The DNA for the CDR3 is TGTGCCTGCCAGGGGCCGTCACACTATGGCTACACCTTC. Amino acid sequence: CACQGPSHYGYTF.

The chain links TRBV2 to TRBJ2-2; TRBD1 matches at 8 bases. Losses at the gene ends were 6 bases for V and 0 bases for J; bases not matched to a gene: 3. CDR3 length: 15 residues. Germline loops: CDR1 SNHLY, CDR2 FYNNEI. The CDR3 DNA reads TGTGCCAGCAGACCGGACAGGGCGAACACCGGGGAGCTGTTTTTT. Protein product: CASRPDRANTGELFF.

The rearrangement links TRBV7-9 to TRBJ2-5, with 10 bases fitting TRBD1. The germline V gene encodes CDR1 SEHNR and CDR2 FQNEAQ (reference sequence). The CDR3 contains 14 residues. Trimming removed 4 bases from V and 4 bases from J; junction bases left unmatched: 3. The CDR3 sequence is CASSWGTGVETQYF. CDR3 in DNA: TGTGCCAGCAGCTGGGGGACAGGGGTAGAGACCCAGTACTTC. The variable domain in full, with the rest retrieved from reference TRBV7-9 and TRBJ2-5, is DTGVSQNPRHKITKRGQNVTFRCDPISEHNRLYWYRQTLGQGPEFLTYFQNEAQLEKSRLLSDRFSAERPKGSFSTLEIQRTEQGDSAMYLCASSWGTGVETQYFGPGTRLLVL.

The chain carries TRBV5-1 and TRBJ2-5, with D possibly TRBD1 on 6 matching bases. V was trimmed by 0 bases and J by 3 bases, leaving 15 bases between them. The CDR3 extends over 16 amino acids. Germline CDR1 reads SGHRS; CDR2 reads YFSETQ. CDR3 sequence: CASSLGAGAGEETQYF. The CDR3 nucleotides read TGCGCCAGCAGCTTGGGGGCCGGGGCAGGGGAAGAGACCCAGTACTTC.

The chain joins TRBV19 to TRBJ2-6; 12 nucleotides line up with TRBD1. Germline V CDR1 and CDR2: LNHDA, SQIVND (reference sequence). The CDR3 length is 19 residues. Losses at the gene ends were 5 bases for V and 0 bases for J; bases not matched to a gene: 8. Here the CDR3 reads CASSFRDRGRSSGANVLTF. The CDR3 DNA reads TGTGCCAGTAGTTTCCGGGACAGGGGGCGAAGCTCTGGGGCCAACGTCCTGACTTTC.

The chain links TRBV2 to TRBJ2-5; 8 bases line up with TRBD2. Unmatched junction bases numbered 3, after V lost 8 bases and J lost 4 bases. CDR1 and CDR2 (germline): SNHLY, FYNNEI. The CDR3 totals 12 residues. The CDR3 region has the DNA TGTGCCAGCTCTCGGGGGGGAGAGACCCAGTACTTC. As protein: CASSRGGETQYF.

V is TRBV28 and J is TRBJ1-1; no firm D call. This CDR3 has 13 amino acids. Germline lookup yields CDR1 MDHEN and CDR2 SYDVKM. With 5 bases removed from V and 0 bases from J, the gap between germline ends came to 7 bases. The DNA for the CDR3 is TGTGCCAGCAGTCCCCAGTTGAACACTGAAGCTTTCTTT. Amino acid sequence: CASSPQLNTEAFF.

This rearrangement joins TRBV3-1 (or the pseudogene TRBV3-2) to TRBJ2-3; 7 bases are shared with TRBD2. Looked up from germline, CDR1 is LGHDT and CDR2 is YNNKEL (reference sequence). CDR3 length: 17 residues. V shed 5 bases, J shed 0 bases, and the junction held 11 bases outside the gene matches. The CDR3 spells CASSANLAVASTDTQYF. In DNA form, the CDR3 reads TGTGCCAGCAGCGCGAACCTAGCGGTTGCTAGCACAGATACGCAGTATTTT.

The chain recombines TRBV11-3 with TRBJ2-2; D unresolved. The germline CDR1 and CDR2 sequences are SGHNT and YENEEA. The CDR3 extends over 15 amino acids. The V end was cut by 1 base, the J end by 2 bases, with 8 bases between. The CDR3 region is CASSLGGDNTGELFF. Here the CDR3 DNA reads TGTGCCAGCAGCTTAGGAGGCGATAACACCGGGGAGCTGTTTTTT.

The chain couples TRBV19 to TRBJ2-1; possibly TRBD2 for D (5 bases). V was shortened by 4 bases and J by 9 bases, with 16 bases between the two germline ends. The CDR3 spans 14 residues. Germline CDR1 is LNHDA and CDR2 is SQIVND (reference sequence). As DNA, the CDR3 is TGTGCCAGTAGTAAATTTGCGGTGGGGAGTGAGCAGTTCTTC. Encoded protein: CASSKFAVGSEQFF. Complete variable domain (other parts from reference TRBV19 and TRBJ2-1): DGGITQSPKYLFRKEGQNVTLSCEQNLNHDAMYWYRQDPGQGLRLIYYSQIVNDFQKGDIAEGYSVSREKKESFPLTVTSAQKNPTAFYLCASSKFAVGSEQFFGPGTRLTVL.

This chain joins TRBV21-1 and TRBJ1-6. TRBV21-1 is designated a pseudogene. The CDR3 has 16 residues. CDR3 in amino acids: CASSQAGDSSYSPLHF. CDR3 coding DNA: TGTGCCAGCAGCCAGGCGGGGGATTCCTCCTACTCACCCCTCCACTTT.

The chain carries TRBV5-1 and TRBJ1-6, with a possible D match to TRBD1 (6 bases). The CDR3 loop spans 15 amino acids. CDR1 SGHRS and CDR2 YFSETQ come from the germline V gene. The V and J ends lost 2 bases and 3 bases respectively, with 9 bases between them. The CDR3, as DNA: TGCGCCAGCAGCTTACAGGGCCTCTATAATTCACCCCTCCACTTT. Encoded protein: CASSLQGLYNSPLHF. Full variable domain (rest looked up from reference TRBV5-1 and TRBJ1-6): KAGVTQTPRYLIKTRGQQVTLSCSPISGHRSVSWYQQTPGQGLQFLFEYFSETQRNKGNFPGRFSGRQFSNSRSEMNVSTLELGDSALYLCASSLQGLYNSPLHFGNGTRLTVT.

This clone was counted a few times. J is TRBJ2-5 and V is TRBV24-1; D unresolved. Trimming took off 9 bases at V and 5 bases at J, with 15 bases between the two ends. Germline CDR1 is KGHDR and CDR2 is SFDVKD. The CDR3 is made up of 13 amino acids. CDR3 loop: CATAPGIGETQYF. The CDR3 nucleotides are TGTGCCACCGCTCCCGGTATCGGGGAGACCCAGTACTTC.

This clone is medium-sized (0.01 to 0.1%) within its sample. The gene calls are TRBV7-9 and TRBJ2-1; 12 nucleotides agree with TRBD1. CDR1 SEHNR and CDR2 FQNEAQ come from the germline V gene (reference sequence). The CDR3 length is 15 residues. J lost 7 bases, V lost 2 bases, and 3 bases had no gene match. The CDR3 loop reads CASSLMGQGANEQFF. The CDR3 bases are TGTGCCAGCAGCTTAATGGGACAGGGGGCGAATGAGCAGTTCTTC.

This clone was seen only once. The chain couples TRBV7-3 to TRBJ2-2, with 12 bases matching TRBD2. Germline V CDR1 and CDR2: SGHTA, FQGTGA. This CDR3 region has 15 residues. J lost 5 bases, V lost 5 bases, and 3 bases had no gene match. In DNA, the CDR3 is TGTGCCAGCAGCCCCGGACTAGCGGGGACCGGGGAGCTGTTTTTT. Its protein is CASSPGLAGTGELFF.

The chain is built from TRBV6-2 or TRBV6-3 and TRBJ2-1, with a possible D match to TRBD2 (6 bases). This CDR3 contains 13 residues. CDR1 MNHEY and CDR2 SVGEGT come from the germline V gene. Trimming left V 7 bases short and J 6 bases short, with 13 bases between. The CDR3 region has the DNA TGTGCCAGCACCCCCCCTAGCGTCAATGAGCAGTTCTTC. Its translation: CASTPPSVNEQFF.

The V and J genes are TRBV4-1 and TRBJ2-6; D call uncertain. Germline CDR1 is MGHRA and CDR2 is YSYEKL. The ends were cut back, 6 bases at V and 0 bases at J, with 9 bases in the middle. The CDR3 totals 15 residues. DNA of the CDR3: TGCGCCAGCAGGGCAGACTTCTCTGGGGCCAACGTCCTGACTTTC. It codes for CASRADFSGANVLTF.

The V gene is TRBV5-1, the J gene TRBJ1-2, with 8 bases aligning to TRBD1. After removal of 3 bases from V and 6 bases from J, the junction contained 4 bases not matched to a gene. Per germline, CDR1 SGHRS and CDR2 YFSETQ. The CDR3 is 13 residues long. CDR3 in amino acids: CASSWTGSDGYTF. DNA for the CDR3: TGCGCCAGCAGCTGGACAGGGAGTGATGGCTACACCTTC.

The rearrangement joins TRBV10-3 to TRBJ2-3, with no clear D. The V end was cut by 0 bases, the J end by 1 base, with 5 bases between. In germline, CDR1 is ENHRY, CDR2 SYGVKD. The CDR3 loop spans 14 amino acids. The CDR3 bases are TGTGCCATCAGTGAGTCGGTAGGCACAGATACGCAGTATTTT. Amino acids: CAISESVGTDTQYF.

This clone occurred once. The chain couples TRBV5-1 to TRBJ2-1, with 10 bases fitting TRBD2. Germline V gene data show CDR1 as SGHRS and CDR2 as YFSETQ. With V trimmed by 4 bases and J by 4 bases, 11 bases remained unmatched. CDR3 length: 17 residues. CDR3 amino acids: CASSMTSGYGAYNEQFF. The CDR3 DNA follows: TGCGCCAGCAGCATGACTAGCGGGTATGGGGCTTACAATGAGCAGTTCTTC. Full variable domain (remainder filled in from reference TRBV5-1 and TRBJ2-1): KAGVTQTPRYLIKTRGQQVTLSCSPISGHRSVSWYQQTPGQGLQFLFEYFSETQRNKGNFPGRFSGRQFSNSRSEMNVSTLELGDSALYLCASSMTSGYGAYNEQFFGPGTRLTVL.

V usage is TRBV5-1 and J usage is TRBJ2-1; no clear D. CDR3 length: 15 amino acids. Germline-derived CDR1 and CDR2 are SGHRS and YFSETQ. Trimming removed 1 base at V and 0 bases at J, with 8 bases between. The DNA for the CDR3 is TGCGCCAGCAGCTTGTACGCTAGCTCCTACAATGAGCAGTTCTTC. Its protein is CASSLYASSYNEQFF.

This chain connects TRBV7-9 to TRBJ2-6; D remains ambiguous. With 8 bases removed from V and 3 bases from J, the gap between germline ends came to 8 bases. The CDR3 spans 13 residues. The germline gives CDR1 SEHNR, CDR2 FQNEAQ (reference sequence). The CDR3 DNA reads TGTGCCAGCGGAGTTGATGGGGCCAACGTCCTGACTTTC. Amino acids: CASGVDGANVLTF.

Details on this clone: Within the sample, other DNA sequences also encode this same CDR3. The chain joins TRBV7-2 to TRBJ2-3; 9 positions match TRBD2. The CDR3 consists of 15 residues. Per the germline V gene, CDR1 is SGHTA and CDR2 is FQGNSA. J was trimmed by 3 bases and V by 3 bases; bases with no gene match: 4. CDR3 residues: CASSLAGGPTDTQYF. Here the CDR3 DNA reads TGTGCCAGCAGCTTGGCGGGAGGGCCGACAGATACGCAGTATTTT.

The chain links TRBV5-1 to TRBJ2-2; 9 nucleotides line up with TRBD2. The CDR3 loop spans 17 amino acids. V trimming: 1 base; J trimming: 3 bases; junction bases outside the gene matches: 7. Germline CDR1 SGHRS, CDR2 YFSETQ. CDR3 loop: CASSLLILAGDTGELFF. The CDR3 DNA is TGCGCCAGCAGCTTGCTAATACTAGCGGGTGACACCGGGGAGCTGTTTTTT.

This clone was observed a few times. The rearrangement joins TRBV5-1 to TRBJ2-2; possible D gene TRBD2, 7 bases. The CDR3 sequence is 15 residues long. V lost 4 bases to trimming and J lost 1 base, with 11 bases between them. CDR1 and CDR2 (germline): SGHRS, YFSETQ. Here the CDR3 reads CASSLGGLNTGELFF. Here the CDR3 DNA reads TGCGCCAGCAGCCTGGGGGGGCTGAACACCGGGGAGCTGTTTTTT.

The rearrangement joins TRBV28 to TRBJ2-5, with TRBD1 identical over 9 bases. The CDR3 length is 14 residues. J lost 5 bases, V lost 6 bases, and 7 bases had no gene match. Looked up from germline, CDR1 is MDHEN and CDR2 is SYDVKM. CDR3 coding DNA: TGTGCCAGCAGCCATGACAGGGGGTGGGAGACCCAGTACTTC. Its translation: CASSHDRGWETQYF.

CDR3 loop: CASSVGTENEQFF. The DNA of the CDR3 is TGTGCCAGCAGCGTAGGGACAGAGAATGAGCAGTTCTTC. The V gene is TRBV9, the J gene TRBJ2-1; D might be TRBD1 (6 bases). This CDR3 spans 13 amino acids. V was cut by 0 bases and J by 7 bases, with 8 bases left in between. Germline V lookup: CDR1 SGDLS, CDR2 YYNGEE. Looking up the rest from reference TRBV9 and TRBJ2-1 gives the full variable domain: DSGVTQTPKHLITATGQRVTLRCSPRSGDLSVYWYQQSLDQGLQFLIQYYNGEERAKGNILERFSAQQFPDLHSELNLSSLELGDSALYFCASSVGTENEQFFGPGTRLTVL.

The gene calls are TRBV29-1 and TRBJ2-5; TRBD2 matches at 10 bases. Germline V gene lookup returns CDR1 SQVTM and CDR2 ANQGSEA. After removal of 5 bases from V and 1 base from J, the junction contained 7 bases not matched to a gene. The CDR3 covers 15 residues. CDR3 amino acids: CSVTRLAGVQETQYF. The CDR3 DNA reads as TGCAGCGTTACGAGACTAGCGGGCGTCCAAGAGACCCAGTACTTC.

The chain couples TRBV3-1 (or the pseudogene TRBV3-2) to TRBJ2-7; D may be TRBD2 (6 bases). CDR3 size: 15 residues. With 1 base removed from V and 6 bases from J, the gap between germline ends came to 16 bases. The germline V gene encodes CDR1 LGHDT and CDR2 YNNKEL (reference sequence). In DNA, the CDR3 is TGTGCCAGCAGCCAAGGAGGAGGGAGTTGGGTCGAGCAGTACTTC. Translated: CASSQGGGSWVEQYF.